This entry describes one T cell receptor beta chain. This entry belongs to a study of blood T cell repertoires in COVID-19. Generated by immunoSEQ multiplex PCR, the TCRdb table keeps only in-frame clones and is missing some. The data hold around 100,000 clones, with around 90% observed a single time. V was trimmed by 3 bases and J by 4 bases, leaving 8 bases between them. The CDR3 runs 12 residues. CDR1 is SGHNT and CDR2 is YYREEE in the germline V gene (reference sequence). The source material was peripheral blood. The TCR comes from a man aged 18 to 30 with COVID-19, enrolled during active disease. This chain uses TRBV5-4 with TRBJ2-7; a possible D gene is TRBD2 (5 bases). CDR3 nucleotides: TGTGCCAGCAGCTCGCCGGGGTACGAGCAGTACTTC. It encodes CASSSPGYEQYF.